Listed here are 20 T cell receptor beta chains from one sample, sequenced in a study of CD8 T cells in Susac syndrome. Random hexamers served to reverse transcribe roughly 0.5 to 1 ug RNA. Via MiXCR, TCRdb re-called the immunoSEQ multiplex PCR reads, giving one row per CDR3 protein. The table records around 140,000 distinct CDR3 sequences, less than 95% of them present only once. The material sequenced was CD4+ T cells from PBMCs. All receptors derive from a human donor in good health.

The V and J genes are TRBV6-1 and TRBJ1-3; a weak D match, TRBD1 (5 bases). The germline CDR1 and CDR2 sequences are MNHNS and SASEGT. This CDR3 is built from 14 residues. Trimming shortened V by 7 bases and J by 4 bases, and 14 bases separated the two germline ends. The CDR3 region is CASMRGGGGNTIYF. The DNA of the CDR3 is TGTGCCAGCATGCGGGGTGGGGGAGGAAACACCATATATTTT.

The chain uses TRBV7-2 and TRBJ2-7; 7 bases match TRBD2. Germline values: CDR1 SGHTA, CDR2 FQGNSA. The CDR3 loop spans 14 amino acids. J was trimmed by 6 bases and V by 5 bases; bases with no gene match: 10. For the CDR3, the DNA is TGTGCCAGCAGCCCTAGCGGAACCCTCTCCGAGCAGTACTTC. Protein sequence: CASSPSGTLSEQYF.

This chain connects TRBV25-1 to TRBJ1-1; D is ambiguous. Deletions cut 5 bases from V and 1 base from J, with 14 bases between. Germline V gene lookup returns CDR1 MGHDK and CDR2 SYGVNS. The CDR3 runs 15 residues. In nucleotides, the CDR3 is TGTGCCAGCAGTCAGGTCGAGGATTCGAACACTGAAGCTTTCTTT. Its translation is CASSQVEDSNTEAFF.

J is TRBJ1-4 and V is TRBV4-1, with 8 bases fitting TRBD1. Germline assignment: CDR1 MGHRA and CDR2 YSYEKL. This CDR3 has 15 residues. Losses at the gene ends were 0 bases for V and 6 bases for J; bases not matched to a gene: 3. For the CDR3, the DNA is TGCGCCAGCAGCCAAGAAACAGGGGGGGATGAAAAACTGTTTTTT. As protein: CASSQETGGDEKLFF.

This clonotype was seen only once. The V gene is TRBV20-1, the J gene TRBJ2-5, with D possibly being TRBD1 or TRBD2 (5 bases each). V was shortened by 3 bases and J by 2 bases, with 16 bases between the two germline ends. CDR1 is DFQATT and CDR2 is SNEGSKA in the germline V gene (reference sequence). The CDR3 runs to 15 residues. CDR3 in amino acids: CSASEIWGSQETQYF. The CDR3 nucleotides are TGCAGTGCTAGTGAGATCTGGGGGTCTCAAGAGACCCAGTACTTC.

The chain links TRBV12-3 or TRBV12-4 to TRBJ1-3, with TRBD1 matching 7 bases. This CDR3 region has 20 residues. The V segment lost 1 base and the J segment 3 bases; nucleotides outside the gene matches: 18. The CDR3 is CASSLVSWAGGTFRGNTIYF. The CDR3 DNA follows: TGTGCCAGCAGTTTAGTTTCTTGGGCAGGGGGGACCTTCCGTGGAAACACCATATATTTT.

This clonotype is a singleton in its sample. V is TRBV10-3 and J is TRBJ2-7; TRBD2 agrees at 10 bases. The CDR3 runs 17 residues. Germline V lookup: CDR1 ENHRY, CDR2 SYGVKD. Unmatched junction bases numbered 11, after V lost 0 bases and J lost 6 bases. Written as DNA, the CDR3 is TGTGCCATCAGTGAGTCGACAGGGCTAGCGGGAGCCCTCGAGCAGTACTTC. Residues: CAISESTGLAGALEQYF.

The J gene is TRBJ2-3, the V gene TRBV29-1, with a possible D match to TRBD2 (5 bases). The germline CDR1 and CDR2 sequences are SQVTM and ANQGSEA. The CDR3 is made up of 11 amino acids. V was pared by 4 bases and J by 7 bases, with 9 bases between. CDR3 loop: CSVVWRNTQYF. CDR3 nucleotide sequence: TGCAGCGTTGTTTGGAGGAATACGCAGTATTTT.

The CDR3 nucleotides read TGTGCCAGCAGCTTGGATCGCGGAAACACCATATATTTT. The encoded protein is CASSLDRGNTIYF. The rearrangement joins TRBV5-4 to TRBJ1-3; no reliable D call. Trimming stripped 0 bases from V and 4 bases from J, with 5 bases between. The CDR3 sequence is 13 residues long. Looked up from germline, CDR1 is SGHNT and CDR2 is YYREEE (reference sequence).

This rearrangement joins TRBV25-1 to TRBJ2-4, with D perhaps TRBD1 or TRBD2 (5 bases each). This CDR3 spans 15 amino acids. CDR1 is MGHDK, CDR2 SYGVNS, per germline. V lost 2 bases and J lost 6, with 14 bases in between. The CDR3 is CASSEVGVGTNIQYF. The CDR3, as DNA: TGTGCCAGCAGTGAAGTAGGGGTAGGGACAAACATTCAGTACTTC.

This sequence joins TRBV5-1 and TRBJ2-1, with TRBD2 identical over 9 bases. CDR3 length equals 17 residues. CDR1 and CDR2 (germline): SGHRS, YFSETQ. The J segment lost 1 base and the V segment lost 0 bases, leaving 5 bases of the junction unmatched. The CDR3: CASSLVFSGRSYNEQFF. CDR3 sequence (DNA): TGCGCCAGCAGCTTGGTCTTTAGCGGGAGATCCTACAATGAGCAGTTCTTC.

The CDR3 DNA reads TGTGCCAGCTCACCACCACTTAGACAGCACCGGGAGCTGTTTTTT. Its protein is CASSPPLRQHRELFF. The chain couples TRBV18 to TRBJ2-2; D is perhaps TRBD1 (5 bases). CDR3 length: 15 residues. The germline CDR1 and CDR2 sequences are KGHSH and LQKENI. V lost 0 bases, J lost 9 bases, and 14 bases lay in between.

This clonotype was observed once. The genes are TRBV5-1 and TRBJ2-1; TRBD2 matches at 12 bases. Germline CDR1 and CDR2: SGHRS and YFSETQ. This CDR3 has 15 residues. V gave up 4 bases and J gave up 5 bases; unmatched junction bases: 4. DNA of the CDR3: TGCGCCAGCAGCCTACTAGCGGGAGGACACAATGAGCAGTTCTTC. This sequence encodes CASSLLAGGHNEQFF.

V and J are TRBV6-1 and TRBJ2-7; tentatively, D is TRBD1 (5 bases). Between the trimmed V and J ends, which lost 1 base and 6 bases, there was a span of 13 bases. CDR1 MNHNS and CDR2 SASEGT come from the germline V gene. The CDR3 spans 14 residues. CDR3 residues: CASSEDPRVPEQYF. The CDR3 nucleotides are TGTGCCAGCAGTGAAGATCCCAGGGTCCCCGAGCAGTACTTC.

The rearrangement joins TRBV29-1 to TRBJ2-7, with D possibly being TRBD2 (7 bases). The V gene lost 7 bases and the J gene lost 5 bases, with 21 bases spanning the gap. Germline loops: CDR1 SQVTM, CDR2 ANQGSEA. The CDR3 has 14 amino acids. The CDR3 bases are TGCAGCGCAAAACGGGGGGCAGGGGTCGACGAGCAGTACTTC. It is translated as CSAKRGAGVDEQYF.

The chain recombines TRBV9 with TRBJ2-1, with unresolved D. The CDR3 is 17 residues long. The germline V gene has CDR1 SGDLS and CDR2 YYNGEE. V was shortened by 4 bases and J by 7 bases, with 24 bases between the two germline ends. The CDR3 sequence is CASSPRLGWDSWNEQFF. For the CDR3, the DNA is TGTGCCAGCAGCCCCCGACTTGGGTGGGATAGTTGGAATGAGCAGTTCTTC.

The CDR3: CASGAGGTNYEQYF. For the CDR3, the DNA is TGTGCTAGTGGGGCGGGAGGGACAAACTACGAGCAGTACTTC. The J gene is TRBJ2-5, the V gene TRBV12-5; the match to TRBD2 covers 9 bases. The J call may be wrong; the DNA end is better matched by TRBJ2-7. Germline V CDR1 and CDR2: LGHNT, FRNRAP. The CDR3 is made up of 14 amino acids.

J is TRBJ1-2 and V is TRBV5-1, with D possibly TRBD1 on 5 matching bases. Trimming took off 4 bases at V and 8 bases at J, with 18 bases between the two ends. Germline V gene lookup returns CDR1 SGHRS and CDR2 YFSETQ. The CDR3 has 14 residues. CDR3: CASSPVWQGNGYTF. CDR3 in DNA: TGCGCCAGCAGCCCTGTTTGGCAGGGCAACGGCTACACCTTC.

The gene calls are TRBV30 and TRBJ1-1; possible D gene TRBD1, 6 bases. The length of the CDR3 is 15 residues. CDR1 and CDR2 (germline): GTSNPN, SVGIG (reference sequence). The V end was cut by 2 bases, the J end by 1 base, with 14 bases between. CDR3 amino acids: CAWSPKDSPNTEAFF. The CDR3 nucleotides are TGTGCCTGGAGTCCTAAGGACAGTCCGAACACTGAAGCTTTCTTT.

This clonotype appeared once. This rearrangement joins TRBV28 to TRBJ1-2; TRBD1 matches 9 bases. Per germline, CDR1 MDHEN and CDR2 SYDVKM. V shed 6 bases, J shed 4 bases, and the junction held 9 bases outside the gene matches. The CDR3 is 15 amino acids. The CDR3 loop is CASREGQGSGYGYTF. The DNA of the CDR3 is TGTGCCAGCAGAGAAGGACAGGGGAGCGGCTATGGCTACACCTTC.